This T cell receptor beta chain was captured in a study of CD8 T cells in ankylosing spondylitis. V lost 5 bases and J lost 7; bases outside the gene matches: 7. Germline-derived CDR1 and CDR2 are PRHDT and FYEKMQ (reference sequence). There are 14 residues in the CDR3. The table lists this clonotype with many counts. TCRdb ran MiXCR on the 5' RACE reads and lists one entry per CDR3 protein. The sample gives approximately 250,000 distinct CDR3 sequences, more than 9% of which show up once; 2.6% is in the top ten. The specimen was blood, either unsorted or a sorted T cell fraction (not recorded which). This TCR was sampled from a male donor with ankylosing spondylitis or in good health (not recorded which). V gene TRBV13 combines with J gene TRBJ2-2, with 7 bases matching TRBD1. For the CDR3, the DNA is TGTGCCAGCAGCACTGAGACAGGGCACGGGGAGCTGTTTTTT. Its translation is CASSTETGHGELFF.